This T cell receptor beta chain emerged from a study of cytomegalovirus exposure and HLA in healthy donors. There are 11 residues in the CDR3. The germline V gene has CDR1 MNHNS and CDR2 SASEGT. Between the trimmed V and J ends, which lost 7 bases and 12 bases, there was a span of 13 bases. Both 60 Vbeta primers and 13 Jbeta primers went into the PCR. Sequencing used immunoSEQ multiplex PCR; TCRdb keeps in-frame clones, though not all of them. Its listing shows 93,000 or so clones. Note on this clone: The antigen remains unidentified.

Study-wide points: HLA alleles showed associations with approximately 15,000 TCR beta sequences in a later analysis, at a 0.05 false discovery rate. In a later analysis, productive TCRs from donors in an Asian-associated ancestry cluster reportedly carried fewer N-insertions than the cohort mean.

The V gene is TRBV6-1, the J gene TRBJ2-1, with a weak D call TRBD1 (5 bases). The sequenced material came from PBMCs. This sequence was found in a man between 40 and 49 years old in good health and CMV-seronegative. The CDR3 reads CASILGHRQFF. The CDR3 nucleotides are TGTGCCAGCATCCTAGGACACAGGCAGTTCTTC.